Below, 10 T cell receptor beta chains from the same sample are listed, as sequenced in a study of long-term antiretroviral therapy in people with HIV. Assay version v3.0 of immunoSEQ was used, and it was run at survey level. The repertoire was sequenced with immunoSEQ multiplex PCR; TCRdb's copy has only in-frame clones and lacks some. The sample yields about 20,000 clones, 90% seen once. The specimen comprised unsorted PBMCs, sampled approximately 4.2 years before starting antiretroviral therapy. These receptors all stem from a woman in her twenties or thirties with HIV.

This chain connects TRBV6-1 to TRBJ2-3; the D call may be TRBD1 or TRBD2 (6 bases each). CDR1 and CDR2 from the germline V gene are MNHNS and SASEGT. V was trimmed by 10 bases and J by 1 base, leaving 15 bases between them. The CDR3 covers 14 residues. CDR3 in DNA: TGTGCCATAGGGGGTGGCGGGGGCACAGATACGCAGTATTTT. Protein product: CAIGGGGGTDTQYF.

Worth noting for this clone: Sequence at one end of the junction differs from germline and may be a read error. V and J are TRBV5-4 and TRBJ2-7; D unclear. Germline assignment: CDR1 SGHNT and CDR2 YYREEE (reference sequence). This CDR3 region has 13 residues. DNA for the CDR3: TGTGCCAGCAGCTTGTCCTCCTCCGACGAGCAGTACTTC. It specifies CASSLSSSDEQYF. The full variable domain, with the rest looked up from reference TRBV5-4 and TRBJ2-7, is ETGVTQSPTHLIKTRGQQVTLRCSSQSGHNTVSWYQQALGQGPQFIFQYYREEENGRGNFPPRFSGLQFPNYSSELNVNALELDDSALYLCASSLSSSDEQYFGPGTRLTVT.

The V call is TRBV5-4, the J call TRBJ2-1; 9 bases are a match to TRBD1. This CDR3 region has 15 residues. The germline V gene encodes CDR1 SGHNT and CDR2 YYREEE (reference sequence). With 5 bases clipped from V and 7 bases from J, the junction kept 10 bases outside the gene matches. The CDR3 protein is CASSYVGTGKNEQFF. In DNA, the CDR3 is TGTGCCAGCAGTTACGTAGGGACAGGGAAGAATGAGCAGTTCTTC.

This clone showed up just once. The chain has TRBV7-2 and TRBJ2-3; D gene uncertain. CDR3 length equals 14 residues. Per the germline V gene, CDR1 is SGHTA and CDR2 is FQGNSA. With 0 bases removed from V and 0 bases from J, the gap between germline ends came to 4 bases. In DNA, the CDR3 is TGTGCCAGCAGCTTAGCTTCCAGCACAGATACGCAGTATTTT. Its protein product is CASSLASSTDTQYF.

The chain is built from TRBV7-9 and TRBJ1-6; maybe TRBD1 (5 bases). CDR1 and CDR2 from the germline V gene are SEHNR and FQNEAQ (reference sequence). The CDR3 contains 13 residues. V was shortened by 3 bases and J by 7 bases, with 7 bases between the two germline ends. CDR3 in DNA: TGTGCCAGCAGCTTCCAGGGAAATTCACCCCTCCACTTT. Protein sequence: CASSFQGNSPLHF. Looking up the rest from reference TRBV7-9 and TRBJ1-6 gives the full variable domain: DTGVSQNPRHKITKRGQNVTFRCDPISEHNRLYWYRQTLGQGPEFLTYFQNEAQLEKSRLLSDRFSAERPKGSFSTLEIQRTEQGDSAMYLCASSFQGNSPLHFGNGTRLTVT.

The rearrangement links TRBV5-1 to TRBJ1-5; D remains unclear. CDR1 SGHRS and CDR2 YFSETQ come from the germline V gene. CDR3 length equals 13 residues. The ends were cut back, 5 bases at V and 3 bases at J, with 9 bases in the middle. The CDR3 DNA reads TGCGCCAGCAGAGGCAGTGACAATCAGCCCCAGCATTTT. This codes for CASRGSDNQPQHF.

This chain uses TRBV6-1 with TRBJ1-3, with D tentatively TRBD1 (5 bases). The CDR3 extends over 17 amino acids. V was pared by 4 bases and J by 1 base, with 17 bases between. CDR1 and CDR2 (germline): MNHNS, SASEGT. Written as DNA, the CDR3 is TGTGCCAGCAGTGCCCCCGGGGAAAGGGGATCTGGAAACACCATATATTTT. Translation gives CASSAPGERGSGNTIYF.

This chain joins TRBV6-6 and TRBJ2-1; D perhaps matches TRBD1 (6 bases). The CDR3 extends over 13 amino acids. Trimming left V 5 bases short and J 8 bases short, with 13 bases between. Germline values: CDR1 MNHNY, CDR2 SVGAGI (reference sequence). CDR3 sequence: CASSLLGAHEQFF. CDR3 DNA sequence: TGTGCCAGCAGTCTCCTGGGGGCGCATGAGCAGTTCTTC.

V and J are TRBV5-1 and TRBJ1-3; 10 bases fit TRBD1. Looked up from germline, CDR1 is SGHRS and CDR2 is YFSETQ. V was clipped by 6 bases and J by 3 bases; unmatched bases: 3. This CDR3 has 14 amino acids. This chain's CDR3 is CASKGTGDGNTIYF. DNA of the CDR3: TGCGCCAGCAAGGGGACAGGGGATGGAAACACCATATATTTT.

The chain uses TRBV10-1 and TRBJ1-2; no firm D call. V lost 6 bases and J lost 1, with 12 bases in between. Germline lookup yields CDR1 WNHNN and CDR2 SYGVQD (reference sequence). The CDR3 spans 14 residues. Written as DNA, the CDR3 is TGCGCCAGCAGCGAAATATACCATAACTATGGCTACACCTTC. Translating gives CASSEIYHNYGYTF.